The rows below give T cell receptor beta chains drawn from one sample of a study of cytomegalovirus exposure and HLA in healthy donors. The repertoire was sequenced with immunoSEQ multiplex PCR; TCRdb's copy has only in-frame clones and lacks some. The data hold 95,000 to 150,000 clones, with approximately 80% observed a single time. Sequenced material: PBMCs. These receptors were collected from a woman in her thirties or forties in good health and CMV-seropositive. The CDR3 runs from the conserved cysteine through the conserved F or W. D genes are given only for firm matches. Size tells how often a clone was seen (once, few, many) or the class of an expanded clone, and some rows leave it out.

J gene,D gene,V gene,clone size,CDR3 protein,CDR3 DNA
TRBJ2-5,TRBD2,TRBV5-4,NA,CASSPPSGGETQYF,TGTGCCAGCAGCCCGCCTTCGGGGGGAGAGACCCAGTACTTC
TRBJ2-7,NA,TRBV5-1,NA,CASSPKVGSSYEQYF,TGCGCCAGCAGCCCTAAGGTTGGGAGCTCCTACGAGCAGTACTTC
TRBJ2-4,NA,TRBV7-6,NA,CASSLAGAGYIQYF,TGTGCCAGCAGCTTAGCGGGGGCAGGATACATTCAGTACTTC
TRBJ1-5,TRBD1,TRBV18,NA,CASSPETGDQPQHF,TGTGCCAGCTCACCAGAGACAGGGGATCAGCCCCAGCATTTT
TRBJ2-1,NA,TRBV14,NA,CASSQVSRRFNEQFF,TGTGCCAGCAGCCAAGTTAGCAGGAGGTTCAATGAGCAGTTCTTC
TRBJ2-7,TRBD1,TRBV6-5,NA,CASRRGQGVYEQYF,TGTGCCAGCAGGAGAGGACAGGGCGTCTACGAGCAGTACTTC
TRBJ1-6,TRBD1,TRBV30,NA,CAWRGTGPLKPLHF,TGTGCCTGGAGGGGGACAGGCCCTTTGAAGCCCCTCCACTTT
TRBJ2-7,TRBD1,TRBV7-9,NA,CASSRTYGDRNYEQYF,TGTGCCAGCAGCCGTACATACGGGGACAGGAACTACGAGCAGTACTTC
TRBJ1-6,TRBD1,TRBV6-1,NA,CASSVQGAQGSPLHF,TGTGCCAGCAGTGTACAGGGGGCGCAGGGTTCACCCCTCCACTTT
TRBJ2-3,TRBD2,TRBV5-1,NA,CASSLAGGLGTDTQYF,TGCGCCAGCAGCTTGGCGGGGGGGCTCGGGACAGATACGCAGTATTTT
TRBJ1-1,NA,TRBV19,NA,CASSTQKNTEAFF,TGTGCCAGTAGTACCCAGAAAAACACTGAAGCTTTCTTT
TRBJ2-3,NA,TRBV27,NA,CASSLPGLRTDTQYF,TGTGCCAGCAGTTTACCTGGACTTCGCACAGATACGCAGTATTTT
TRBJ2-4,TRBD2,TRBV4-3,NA,CASSPGLAGDRGNIQYF,TGCGCCAGCAGCCCGGGACTAGCGGGAGATCGGGGAAACATTCAGTACTTC
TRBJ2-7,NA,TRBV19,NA,CASSRGPGNYEQYF,TGTGCCAGTAGTAGAGGTCCAGGGAACTACGAGCAGTACTTC
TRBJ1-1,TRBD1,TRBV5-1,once,CASSLVKGASNTEAFF,TGCGCCAGCAGCTTGGTGAAGGGGGCTTCTAACACTGAAGCTTTCTTT
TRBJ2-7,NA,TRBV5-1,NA,CASSLGSGDEQYF,TGCGCCAGCAGCTTGGGTTCAGGGGACGAGCAGTACTTC
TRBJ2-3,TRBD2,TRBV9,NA,CASNRGLAVTDTQYF,TGTGCCAGCAACCGGGGACTAGCGGTAACAGATACGCAGTATTTT
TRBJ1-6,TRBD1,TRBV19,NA,CASSQDRGFAPLHF,TGTGCCAGTAGCCAAGACAGGGGATTTGCACCCCTCCACTTT
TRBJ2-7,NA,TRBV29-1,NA,CSVVNRVGAYEQYF,TGCAGCGTTGTGAACAGGGTGGGCGCCTACGAGCAGTACTTC
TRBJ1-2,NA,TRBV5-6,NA,CASSLASGLVTYTF,TGTGCCAGCAGCTTAGCCAGCGGTCTTGTGACTTACACCTTC
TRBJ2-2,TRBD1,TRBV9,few,CASSVKGQAGVGGELFF,TGTGCCAGCAGCGTAAAGGGACAGGCAGGTGTAGGCGGGGAGCTGTTTTTT
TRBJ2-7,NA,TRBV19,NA,CASSLDRQSGPYEQYF,TGTGCCAGTAGCTTGGACAGACAGTCGGGGCCCTACGAGCAGTACTTC